The 32 T cell receptor beta chains given below trace back to one sample, sequenced in a study of radiotherapy plus CTLA-4 blockade in lung cancer. Produced via immunoSEQ multiplex PCR; TCRdb's table is partial and in-frame only. The sample includes tens of thousands of clones, about 88% seen only once; the top ten take 7.8%. The input for sequencing was peripheral blood, taken from a patient treated with radiotherapy plus ipilimumab. These TCRs come from a human donor with non-small cell lung cancer whose response to radiotherapy plus ipilimumab could not be evaluated.

This clone was observed a single time. The V call is TRBV6-1, the J call TRBJ2-1; 10 bases agree with TRBD1. Germline V gives CDR1 MNHNS, CDR2 SASEGT. This CDR3 has 14 amino acids. V trimming: 5 bases; J trimming: 7 bases; junction bases outside the gene matches: 5. The DNA of the CDR3 is TGTGCCAGCAGTTCGGACAGGGGGAGGAATGAGCAGTTCTTC. As protein: CASSSDRGRNEQFF.

The rearrangement uses TRBV27 and TRBJ1-2; possible D gene TRBD1, 6 bases. Trimming removed 4 bases at V and 8 bases at J, with 20 bases between. Germline assignment: CDR1 MNHEY and CDR2 SMNVEV (reference sequence). The CDR3 covers 15 residues. The CDR3 sequence: CASSSPGRGAEGYTF. CDR3 bases: TGTGCCAGCAGTTCCCCGGGTCGGGGGGCGGAGGGCTACACCTTC.

This clone was counted only a few times. The chain links TRBV7-9 to TRBJ1-6; 11 nucleotides line up with TRBD1. This CDR3 is 17 amino acids long. Unmatched junction bases numbered 5, after V lost 5 bases and J lost 2 bases. Germline V gene data show CDR1 as SEHNR and CDR2 as FQNEAQ (reference sequence). The CDR3 is CASSMGQGDAYNSPLHF. CDR3 DNA: TGTGCCAGCAGCATGGGACAGGGGGACGCCTATAATTCACCCCTCCACTTT.

The gene calls are TRBV5-6 and TRBJ2-3; 7 bases agree with TRBD1. Losses at the gene ends were 4 bases for V and 0 bases for J; bases not matched to a gene: 11. The germline V gene has CDR1 SGHDT and CDR2 YYEEEE. The CDR3 consists of 17 residues. The chain's CDR3 is CASSRIDRVPSTDTQYF. CDR3 in DNA: TGTGCCAGCAGCCGAATCGACAGGGTCCCGAGCACAGATACGCAGTATTTT.

This clone is a singleton in its sample. This chain connects TRBV6-5 to TRBJ1-2; D is unresolved. The CDR3 is 14 amino acids. V was shortened by 2 bases and J by 6 bases, with 13 bases between the two germline ends. Germline V gives CDR1 MNHEY, CDR2 SVGAGI. DNA of the CDR3: TGTGCCAGCAGTTACATGGGAGCTGCGGATGGCTACACCTTC. It is translated as CASSYMGAADGYTF.

The chain joins TRBV5-1 to TRBJ2-2, with D perhaps TRBD1 (5 bases). The CDR3 length is 15 residues. The V gene's germline CDR1 is SGHRS and CDR2 YFSETQ. V gave up 0 bases and J gave up 5 bases, with 11 bases separating them. CDR3: CASSLEQGRTGELFF. The CDR3 coding sequence is TGCGCCAGCAGCTTGGAGCAGGGTAGGACCGGGGAGCTGTTTTTT.

V gene TRBV15 combines with J gene TRBJ2-3; D remains ambiguous. Germline V gives CDR1 LNHNV, CDR2 YYDKDF (reference sequence). The CDR3 contains 14 residues. V shed 6 bases and J shed 1 base, with 11 bases lying between them. This CDR3 is CATSSDRGTDTQYF. The CDR3 DNA is TGTGCCACCAGTTCCGACCGGGGCACAGATACGCAGTATTTT.

Points on this clone: Relative to the germline gene, one junction end is altered; a read error may explain this. CDR3 region: CVSSPSKRGGPPSQYF. The CDR3 DNA reads TGTGTCAGCAGCCCCTCCAAACGGGGGGGCCCTCCCTCGCAGTATTTT. The chain is built from TRBV5-4 and TRBJ2-3; 8 bases fit TRBD2. CDR1 is SGHNT and CDR2 is YYREEE in the germline V gene (reference sequence). This CDR3 is built from 16 residues.

The gene calls are TRBV5-4 and TRBJ1-3; no reliable D call. The CDR3 covers 14 residues. Germline V gives CDR1 SGHNT, CDR2 YYREEE (reference sequence). V lost 2 bases and J lost 2, with 8 bases in between. The chain's CDR3 is CASSFRSPGNTIYF. The CDR3 coding sequence is TGTGCCAGCAGCTTCCGGTCCCCTGGAAACACCATATATTTT.

V is TRBV10-1 and J is TRBJ1-1; TRBD1 matches at 8 bases. The CDR3 is made up of 14 amino acids. Germline V gives CDR1 WNHNN, CDR2 SYGVQD (reference sequence). The V gene end was trimmed by 4 bases and the J gene end by 2 bases; junction bases not matched to a gene: 3. The CDR3 loop reads CASSVDRGNTEAFF. For the CDR3, the DNA is TGCGCCAGCAGTGTTGACAGGGGCAACACTGAAGCTTTCTTT.

The chain recombines TRBV5-4 with TRBJ2-5; D is perhaps TRBD2 (5 bases). The CDR3 sequence is 14 residues long. Trimming removed 0 bases from V and 2 bases from J, with 8 bases in between. The germline gives CDR1 SGHNT, CDR2 YYREEE (reference sequence). DNA of the CDR3: TGTGCCAGCAGCTTGGTGGACTCGCAAGAGACCCAGTACTTC. This codes for CASSLVDSQETQYF.

The gene calls are TRBV27 and TRBJ2-5; 7 nucleotides match TRBD1. CDR3 size: 16 residues. Trimming cost V 0 bases and J 1 base; bases outside gene matches: 5. Germline loops: CDR1 MNHEY, CDR2 SMNVEV (reference sequence). In DNA form, the CDR3 reads TGTGCCAGCAGTTTATCCTGGGGACAGCCCCAAGAGACCCAGTACTTC. Translation gives CASSLSWGQPQETQYF.

The chain recombines TRBV10-1 with TRBJ2-1; 10 bases are shared with TRBD2. The trim removed 4 bases at V and 4 bases at J, leaving 4 bases unmatched. Germline CDR1 reads WNHNN; CDR2 reads SYGVQD (reference sequence). The CDR3 extends over 15 amino acids. CDR3 amino acids: CASSGNSGGYNEQFF. The CDR3 nucleotides read TGCGCCAGCAGTGGAAATAGCGGGGGGTACAATGAGCAGTTCTTC.

This clone appeared a single time. The J gene is TRBJ2-2, the V gene TRBV28; 9 bases line up with TRBD1. The germline V gene encodes CDR1 MDHEN and CDR2 SYDVKM. The CDR3 extends over 15 amino acids. V dropped 5 bases and J dropped 5; count of bases not matched to a gene: 6. For the CDR3, the DNA is TGTGCCAGCAGTCTGCCGGGACAGGGAACCGGGGAGCTGTTTTTT. This encodes CASSLPGQGTGELFF.

The chain couples TRBV2 to TRBJ2-7; D might be TRBD1 (5 bases). This CDR3 comprises 15 residues. Germline V lookup: CDR1 SNHLY, CDR2 FYNNEI. V shed 7 bases and J shed 0 bases, with 16 bases lying between them. CDR3 protein: CASNRPPQASYEQYF. CDR3 in DNA: TGTGCCAGCAACAGACCCCCACAGGCCTCCTACGAGCAGTACTTC.

The V and J genes are TRBV29-1 and TRBJ1-2; 11 nucleotides line up with TRBD1. There are 15 residues in the CDR3. The trim removed 2 bases at V and 4 bases at J, leaving 6 bases unmatched. The germline V gene has CDR1 SQVTM and CDR2 ANQGSEA. CDR3 DNA sequence: TGCAGCGTTGAACGTGGGACAGGGGGAGTCTATGGCTACACCTTC. Protein product: CSVERGTGGVYGYTF.

V and J are TRBV28 and TRBJ2-5; TRBD1 is a possible D gene (6 bases). The germline gives CDR1 MDHEN, CDR2 SYDVKM. V was trimmed by 7 bases and J by 7 bases, leaving 19 bases between them. This CDR3 has 14 residues. Written as DNA, the CDR3 is TGTGCCAGCATAACGGCAGGGGAAAGGGGGACCCAGTACTTC. Its protein product is CASITAGERGTQYF.

The chain links TRBV7-8 to TRBJ2-1, with TRBD2 matching 16 bases. V lost 2 bases, J lost 7 bases, and 5 bases stayed unmatched. This CDR3 comprises 17 residues. Germline CDR1 is SGHVS and CDR2 is FQNEAQ. The CDR3 DNA reads TGTGCCAGCAGCTTAATAAAGGGACTAGCGGGAGGGAATGAGCAGTTCTTC. Translated, it gives CASSLIKGLAGGNEQFF.

The chain is built from TRBV5-8 and TRBJ1-4, with TRBD1 as a possible D gene (5 bases). Germline V gives CDR1 SGHTS, CDR2 YDEGEE. The CDR3 consists of 13 residues. Trimming took off 5 bases at V and 8 bases at J, with 13 bases between the two ends. CDR3 DNA sequence: TGTGCCAGCAGTCGTAAGACAGACGAAAAACTGTTTTTT. Translation gives CASSRKTDEKLFF.

The chain couples TRBV9 to TRBJ2-7, with TRBD2 identical over 12 bases. Per the germline V gene, CDR1 is SGDLS and CDR2 is YYNGEE. The ends lost 4 bases at V and 4 bases at J; junction bases unmatched: 6. CDR3 length: 15 amino acids. The CDR3: CASSTTSGSGYEQYF. The CDR3 DNA reads TGTGCCAGCAGCACGACTAGCGGGAGTGGGTACGAGCAGTACTTC.

The chain combines TRBV27 with TRBJ2-3, with a tentative D call TRBD1 (6 bases). Per the germline V gene, CDR1 is MNHEY and CDR2 is SMNVEV (reference sequence). CDR3 length: 11 residues. V was cut by 3 bases and J by 9 bases, with 7 bases left in between. CDR3 sequence (DNA): TGTGCCAGCAGTTTTGGGGGCACGCAGTATTTT. Protein sequence: CASSFGGTQYF.

The chain carries TRBV19 and TRBJ2-3; 7 bases match TRBD2. Germline lookup yields CDR1 LNHDA and CDR2 SQIVND (reference sequence). The CDR3 loop spans 14 amino acids. V gave up 7 bases and J gave up 0 bases; unmatched junction bases: 4. As DNA, the CDR3 is TGTGCCAGTAAGTTCGGGGGGAGCACAGATACGCAGTATTTT. Its protein product is CASKFGGSTDTQYF.

V and J are TRBV7-8 and TRBJ2-1; 10 nucleotides line up with TRBD1. The CDR3 spans 14 residues. In germline, CDR1 is SGHVS, CDR2 FQNEAQ. The V segment lost 5 bases and the J segment 7 bases; nucleotides outside the gene matches: 5. CDR3 sequence reads: CASSPRQGANEQFF. CDR3 in DNA: TGTGCCAGCAGCCCTCGACAGGGGGCGAATGAGCAGTTCTTC. The variable domain in full, with the rest retrieved from reference TRBV7-8 and TRBJ2-1, is GAGVSQSPRYKVAKRGQDVALRCDPISGHVSLFWYQQALGQGPEFLTYFQNEAQLDKSGLPSDRFFAERPEGSVSTLKIQRTQQEDSAVYLCASSPRQGANEQFFGPGTRLTVL.

Note on this clone: Germline and junction disagree at one end, which may indicate a read error. The sample holds other DNA sequences that translate to the same CDR3. The chain links TRBV11-3 to TRBJ1-1; 9 bases map to TRBD1. The CDR3 is made up of 15 amino acids. Germline assignment: CDR1 SGHNT and CDR2 YENEEA. The CDR3 DNA is TGTGCCAGCAGCTTAGGTGGGACAGGGAACACCGAAGCTTTCTTT. This encodes CASSLGGTGNTEAFF.

The chain links TRBV2 to TRBJ2-1; D is uncertain. Trimming took off 0 bases at V and 13 bases at J, with 10 bases between the two ends. This CDR3 comprises 12 residues. The germline gives CDR1 SNHLY, CDR2 FYNNEI. In DNA, the CDR3 is TGTGCCAGCAGTGAAGCGTTGCCGCGTCAGTTCTTC. Protein: CASSEALPRQFF.

The rearrangement joins TRBV5-6 to TRBJ1-4; 7 nucleotides line up with TRBD1. From germline, CDR1 is SGHDT and CDR2 YYEEEE. V was clipped by 5 bases and J by 2 bases; unmatched bases: 6. CDR3 size: 15 residues. In DNA form, the CDR3 reads TGTGCCAGCAGACGACAGGGCCCCACTAATGAAAAACTGTTTTTT. This gives the protein CASRRQGPTNEKLFF.

This chain links TRBV7-2 with TRBJ2-2, with D possibly TRBD2 on 6 matching bases. V was trimmed by 5 bases and J by 3 bases, leaving 16 bases between them. This CDR3 is built from 16 residues. From germline, CDR1 is SGHTA and CDR2 FQGNSA. The DNA of the CDR3 is TGTGCCAGCAGCAAGGATAGCGGTGCTTACACCGGGGAGCTGTTTTTT. This translates into CASSKDSGAYTGELFF.

The chain joins TRBV7-2 to TRBJ1-3; 10 nucleotides line up with TRBD1. The CDR3 runs 17 residues. Germline lookup yields CDR1 SGHTA and CDR2 FQGNSA. With V trimmed by 2 bases and J by 1 base, 5 bases remained unmatched. This chain's CDR3 is CASSLTWTGGSGNTIYF. The CDR3 DNA sequence: TGTGCCAGCAGCTTAACCTGGACAGGGGGTTCTGGAAACACCATATATTTT.

The chain couples TRBV7-9 to TRBJ2-2; TRBD1 matches 7 bases. There are 14 residues in the CDR3. Germline V lookup: CDR1 SEHNR, CDR2 FQNEAQ (reference sequence). V lost 3 bases, J lost 4 bases, and 2 bases stayed unmatched. The CDR3 region has the DNA TGTGCCAGCAGCTTTAACAGGGGCACCGGGGAGCTGTTTTTT. Encoded protein: CASSFNRGTGELFF.

This clone was counted only a few times. This chain uses TRBV6-6 with TRBJ1-4; tentative D call: TRBD1 (5 bases). This CDR3 has 13 amino acids. CDR1 and CDR2 from the germline V gene are MNHNY and SVGAGI (reference sequence). V shed 9 bases and J shed 5 bases, with 13 bases lying between them. The CDR3 spells CASSGRENEKLFF. The DNA for the CDR3 is TGTGCCAGTTCGGGACGGGAGAATGAAAAACTGTTTTTT.

The chain employs TRBV5-4 and TRBJ2-2; 8 positions agree with TRBD1. CDR1 and CDR2 from the germline V gene are SGHNT and YYREEE (reference sequence). V trimming: 4 bases; J trimming: 3 bases; junction bases outside the gene matches: 5. This CDR3 region has 15 residues. The CDR3, as DNA: TGTGCCAGCAGCCTCGGACAGGGATACACCGGGGAGCTGTTTTTT. Amino acids: CASSLGQGYTGELFF. The full variable domain, completed using reference TRBV5-4 and TRBJ2-2, is ETGVTQSPTHLIKTRGQQVTLRCSSQSGHNTVSWYQQALGQGPQFIFQYYREEENGRGNFPPRFSGLQFPNYSSELNVNALELDDSALYLCASSLGQGYTGELFFGEGSRLTVL.

The rearrangement joins TRBV2 to TRBJ2-3; 10 bases align to TRBD2. V was pared by 7 bases and J by 0 bases, with 4 bases of the junction left unmatched. There are 15 residues in the CDR3. Germline V gives CDR1 SNHLY, CDR2 FYNNEI. CDR3 nucleotide sequence: TGTGCCAGCAATAAACTAGCGGGGAGCACAGATACGCAGTATTTT. It codes for CASNKLAGSTDTQYF.